This T cell receptor beta chain was sequenced for a study of blood T cell repertoires in COVID-19. As for the study in general: The samples span acute and convalescent COVID-19 from the United States, Italy and Spain.

Germline V gene data show CDR1 as SNHLY and CDR2 as FYNNEI. There are 11 residues in the CDR3. Losses at the gene ends were 4 bases for V and 12 bases for J; bases not matched to a gene: 3. Profiled with immunoSEQ multiplex PCR; TCRdb holds only in-frame clones, not every one. The table has about 250,000 clones, 80% to 90% seen once; the top ten hold 2.4%. The clonotype comes from a woman under 30 who had recovered from COVID-19. The sample comprised PBMCs or T cells enriched from blood (not recorded which). The V gene is TRBV2, the J gene TRBJ2-1, with 7 bases fitting TRBD2. This CDR3 reads CASSAGLPQFF. In nucleotides, the CDR3 is TGTGCCAGCAGTGCGGGACTACCGCAGTTCTTC.